A single T cell receptor beta chain is shown here with its context. Germline is not matched at one junction end, which may reflect a read error. There are 14 residues in the CDR3. Germline CDR1 SEHNR, CDR2 FQNEAQ (reference sequence). The data are from a study of cytomegalovirus exposure and HLA in healthy donors. PCR primers comprised 60 Vbeta and 13 Jbeta primers. Repertoires were generated with immunoSEQ multiplex PCR, while TCRdb's copy carries only in-frame clones and drops some. The table has fewer than 200,000 clones, around 80% seen once. The clonotype was recovered from a woman aged 50 to 60 in good health and CMV-seropositive. This chain joins TRBV7-9 and TRBJ1-1; TRBD1 is a possible D gene (6 bases). Material: PBMCs. CDR3 sequence: CSSSSQGGETEAFF. As DNA, the CDR3 is TGTTCCAGCAGCTCACAGGGAGGGGAGACTGAAGCTTTCTTT. Together with reference TRBV7-9 and TRBJ1-1, the CDR3 gives the full variable domain: DTGVSQNPRHKITKRGQNVTFRCDPISEHNRLYWYRQTLGQGPEFLTYFQNEAQLEKSRLLSDRFSAERPKGSFSTLEIQRTEQGDSAMYLCSSSSQGGETEAFFGQGTRLTVV.